The rows below give T cell receptor beta chains drawn from one sample of a study of T cells after yellow fever vaccination. TCRdb used MiXCR to reprocess the 5' RACE reads, holding one entry per CDR3 protein. In the table there are 600,000 to 750,000 distinct CDR3 sequences, about 12% of which are singletons. The material was PBMCs, obtained on the day of the yellow fever booster vaccination. The source of these receptors is a man in his thirties or forties who received the YFV17D yellow fever vaccine. The CDR3 runs from the conserved cysteine through the conserved F or W. Each record gives: D gene, clone size, J gene, V gene, CDR3 DNA, CDR3 protein. The D gene is left open where the match is weak. Rows give clone size only sometimes, using once, few, many, or a class for an expanded clone.

NA,many,TRBJ1-6,TRBV4-3,TGCGCCAGCAGGACGGATAATTCACCCCTCCACTTT,CASRTDNSPLHF
NA,few,TRBJ2-2,TRBV4-3,TGCGCCAGCAGCCAAGATTACCCCACCGGGGAGCTGTTTTTT,CASSQDYPTGELFF
NA,NA,TRBJ1-1,TRBV24-1,TGTGCCACCAGTGATTTGAACAGTGAAGCTTTCTTT,CATSDLNSEAFF
TRBD1,few,TRBJ2-7,TRBV18,TGTGCCAGCTCATCCACTACAGGGGACGAGCAGTACTTC,CASSSTTGDEQYF
NA,many,TRBJ2-7,TRBV9,TGTGCCAGCAGCGTAGGGGTACAGAACTCCTACGAGCAGTACTTC,CASSVGVQNSYEQYF
NA,NA,TRBJ2-3,TRBV20-1,TGCAGTGCTAGTCGAGTTCCCACAGATACGCAGTATTTT,CSASRVPTDTQYF
TRBD1,NA,TRBJ2-5,TRBV29-1,TGCAGCGGCTGGACAGGGACAGAGACCCAGTACTTC,CSGWTGTETQYF
NA,NA,TRBJ2-1,TRBV7-9,TGTGCCAGCAGCTTAACTACAGTCAGTGAGCAGTTCTTC,CASSLTTVSEQFF
TRBD2,few,TRBJ2-5,TRBV5-5,TGTGCCAGCAGCTTGTCTAGCGGGACCCAAGAGACCCAGTACTTC,CASSLSSGTQETQYF
TRBD2,few,TRBJ2-2,TRBV7-2,TGTGCCAGCAGCACTTGGGGGGGCACCGGGGAGCTGTTTTTT,CASSTWGGTGELFF
TRBD1,few,TRBJ2-7,TRBV9,TGTGCCAGCAGCGCCGGGACAGGGGACTACGAGCAGTACTTC,CASSAGTGDYEQYF
NA,NA,TRBJ2-7,TRBV28,TGTGCCAGCAGACGAGGGGGTGGACAGTCGGGAGAGCAGTACTTC,CASRRGGGQSGEQYF
NA,NA,TRBJ2-5,TRBV7-9,TGTGCCAGCAGCAGCCATCCAGAGACCCAGTACTTC,CASSSHPETQYF
TRBD1,NA,TRBJ1-1,TRBV18,TGTGCCACCAGACAGGGCGTGAACACTGAAGCTTTCTTT,CATRQGVNTEAFF
NA,few,TRBJ2-4,TRBV6-2/TRBV6-3,TGTGCCAGCAGTTCCCGGCAAGTAGTGTTGAAAAACATTCAGTACTTC,CASSSRQVVLKNIQYF
TRBD1,few,TRBJ2-3,TRBV11-2,TGTGCCAGCAGTCCCGCCCCGACAGGGCTACAGTATTTT,CASSPAPTGLQYF
TRBD2,many,TRBJ2-3,TRBV5-1,TGCGCCAGCAGCATCAGCGGGAGCGGTGAGACGCAGTATTTT,CASSISGSGETQYF
NA,few,TRBJ1-1,TRBV6-1,TGTGCCAGCAGCTCAGGGGATTTGGGCACTGAAGCTTTCTTT,CASSSGDLGTEAFF
NA,few,TRBJ2-7,TRBV4-2,TGTGCCAGCAGCTTCCCCGGGGACTACGAGCAGTACTTC,CASSFPGDYEQYF
TRBD2,NA,TRBJ2-1,TRBV7-2,TGTGCCAGCAGCTTGAGCGGGAGGATTTGGGAGCAGTTCTTC,CASSLSGRIWEQFF
NA,few,TRBJ2-1,TRBV28,TGTGCCATCCAGAGACTAGTCGCCTACAATGAGCAGTTCTTC,CAIQRLVAYNEQFF
NA,NA,TRBJ1-2,TRBV5-1,TGCGCCAGCAGCGTGGACCGTCGCTACACCTTC,CASSVDRRYTF
TRBD1,few,TRBJ1-2,TRBV7-2,TGTGCCAGCAGCTTAAGAGCGCCGGGACAGGGGGGAGGAGGCTACACCTTC,CASSLRAPGQGGGGYTF
NA,NA,TRBJ1-3,TRBV12-3/TRBV12-4,TGTGCCAGCAGTTTAAATATATTCCGGAGTGTTAACACCATATATTTT,CASSLNIFRSVNTIYF
TRBD2,NA,TRBJ2-7,TRBV5-1,TGCGCCAGCAGTGCGGGAGGGAGGGGCGAGCAGTACTTC,CASSAGGRGEQYF
NA,few,TRBJ2-6,TRBV7-6,TGTGCCAGCAGCTCTTCGGGGTTAGGGGCCAACGTCCTGACTTTC,CASSSSGLGANVLTF
TRBD1,NA,TRBJ2-5,TRBV19,TGTGCCAGTGGGGACAGGGGGTATGCTACGATGTACTTC,CASGDRGYATMYF
TRBD2,few,TRBJ2-7,TRBV4-1,TGCGCCAGCAGCCAAAGCGGTAGCGGGAGTATCTACGAGCAGTACTTC,CASSQSGSGSIYEQYF
NA,few,TRBJ2-7,TRBV5-4,TGTGCCAGCAGTCATGACAGGAACTACGAGCAGTACTTC,CASSHDRNYEQYF
TRBD1,few,TRBJ2-7,TRBV27,TGTGCCAGCGCAATGGGGACAGGCTACGAGCAGTACTTC,CASAMGTGYEQYF
TRBD1,few,TRBJ1-5,TRBV4-3,TGCGCCAGCAGCCAAGAAGCAGGGGGTCGGAATCAGCCCCAGCATTTT,CASSQEAGGRNQPQHF
TRBD1,NA,TRBJ1-1,TRBV5-6,TGTGCCAGCAGCCGGGACAGGGCGGTTCGTGAAGCTTTCTTT,CASSRDRAVREAFF
NA,NA,TRBJ2-1,TRBV20-1,TGCAGTGCCATGGCCTCACAGGGTTACTCCAATGAGCAGTTCTTC,CSAMASQGYSNEQFF
NA,few,TRBJ2-7,TRBV5-1,TGCGCCAGCAGCTTGGACAGGACGAGCTCCTACGAGCAGTACTTC,CASSLDRTSSYEQYF
NA,few,TRBJ2-7,TRBV21-1,TGTGCCAGCAGCAACCTGCACTCATCCCGCTCCTACGAGCAGTACTTC,CASSNLHSSRSYEQYF
NA,NA,TRBJ2-5,TRBV4-3,TGCGCCAGCAGCCTTCCTTGGGGACAAGAGACCCAGTACTTC,CASSLPWGQETQYF
NA,few,TRBJ2-7,TRBV27,TGTGCCAGCAGCCTCCAAGGGGAGTACTACGAGCAGTACTTC,CASSLQGEYYEQYF
NA,few,TRBJ2-6,TRBV7-9,TGTGCCAGCAGCTTAGTTATGGCGCCCAACGTCCTGACTTTC,CASSLVMAPNVLTF
TRBD1,NA,TRBJ2-1,TRBV14,TGTGCCAGCAGCCATTACCAGACAGGGGGGGCTGAGCAGTTCTTC,CASSHYQTGGAEQFF
NA,NA,TRBJ1-1,TRBV21-1,TGTGCCAGCAGCAAAGCGGGACAGGGGGAAGCTTTCTTT,CASSKAGQGEAFF
TRBD1,many,TRBJ2-5,TRBV15,TGTGCCACCAGCAGGGGAAGACAGGGGAAGACCCAGTACTTC,CATSRGRQGKTQYF
TRBD2,few,TRBJ2-1,TRBV7-2,TGTGCCAGCAGCTCTCTAGCGGGGGAGCAGTTCTTC,CASSSLAGEQFF
TRBD1,NA,TRBJ2-1,TRBV29-1,TGCAGCGCCATGGACAGGGGGGTCTCCGGGAGTAATGAGCAGTTCTTC,CSAMDRGVSGSNEQFF
NA,few,TRBJ2-1,TRBV12-3/TRBV12-4,TGTGCCAGCCGTGTAGGGCTTTGGGGCTACAATGAGCAGTTCTTC,CASRVGLWGYNEQFF
NA,few,TRBJ2-7,TRBV12-3/TRBV12-4,TGTGCCAGCAGCAAACAGGGTTCCGAGCAGTACTTC,CASSKQGSEQYF
NA,many,TRBJ2-1,TRBV19,TGTGCCAGTAAAGGCCAGGGGCATGAGCAGTTCTTC,CASKGQGHEQFF
TRBD2,few,TRBJ2-1,TRBV20-1,TGCACCGTATCGGGGCGGGAGGGGTGGGCCGAGCAGTTCTTC,CTVSGREGWAEQFF
TRBD1,NA,TRBJ2-3,TRBV7-9,TGTGCCAGCAGACCCGGACAGGGGGGAAGCACAGATACGCAGTATTTT,CASRPGQGGSTDTQYF
TRBD2,few,TRBJ2-7,TRBV7-9,TGTGCCAGCAGCCCCCCAGCGGGAGCCTACGAGCAGTACTTC,CASSPPAGAYEQYF